The clone carrying this T cell receptor (beta chain) has ten or more counts. A junction end diverges from the germline sequence, so it may reflect a read error. The data belong to a study of regulatory T cells in long-lasting Graves disease. Time point given: persistent/refractory GD, antithyroid drugs over 5 years with positive TRAb. PBMCs provided the RNA from which the TCR library was made. Both iRepertoire HTBI primers and Arm-PCR of CDR3 regions were used to build the TCR beta libraries. TCRdb used MiXCR to reprocess the multiplex PCR reads, holding one entry per CDR3 protein. In the table there are about 470,000 distinct CDR3 sequences, less than 25% of which are singletons. The CDR3 is made up of 15 amino acids. Germline V gene lookup returns CDR1 SSHAT and CDR2 FNYEAQ (reference sequence).

V is TRBV7-7 and J is TRBJ2-5; 7 bases agree with TRBD2. This receptor was identified in a female donor with Graves disease. The material sequenced was peripheral blood mononuclear cells (PBMCs), taken when the disease was refractory, from a patient treated with antithyroid drugs. CDR3 protein: CASSSSRGLGETQYF. Written as DNA, the CDR3 is TGTGCTAGCAGCTCCTCACGTGGACTAGGGGAGACCCAGTACTTC.